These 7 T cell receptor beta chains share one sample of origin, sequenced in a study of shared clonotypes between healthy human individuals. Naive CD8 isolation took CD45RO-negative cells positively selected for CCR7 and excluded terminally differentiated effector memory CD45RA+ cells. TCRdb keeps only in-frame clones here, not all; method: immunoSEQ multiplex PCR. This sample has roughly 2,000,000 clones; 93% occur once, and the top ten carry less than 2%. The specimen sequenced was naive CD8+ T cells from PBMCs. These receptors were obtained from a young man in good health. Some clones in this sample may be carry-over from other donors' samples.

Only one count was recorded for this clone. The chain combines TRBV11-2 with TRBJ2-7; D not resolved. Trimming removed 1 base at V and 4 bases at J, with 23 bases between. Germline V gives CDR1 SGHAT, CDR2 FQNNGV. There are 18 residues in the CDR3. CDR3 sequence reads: CASSLGYYSTPEIYEQYF. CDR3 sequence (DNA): TGTGCCAGCAGCTTAGGGTATTACTCAACGCCAGAAATTTACGAGCAGTACTTC. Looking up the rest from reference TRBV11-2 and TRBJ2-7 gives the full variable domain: EAGVAQSPRYKIIEKRQSVAFWCNPISGHATLYWYQQILGQGPKLLIQFQNNGVVDDSQLPKDRFSAERLKGVDSTLKIQPAKLEDSAVYLCASSLGYYSTPEIYEQYFGPGTRLTVT.

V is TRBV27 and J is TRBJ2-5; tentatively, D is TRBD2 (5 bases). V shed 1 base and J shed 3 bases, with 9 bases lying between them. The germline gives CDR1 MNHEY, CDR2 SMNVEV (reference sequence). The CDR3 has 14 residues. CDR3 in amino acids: CASSLYSGKETQYF. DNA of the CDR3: TGTGCCAGCAGTTTATATTCGGGGAAAGAGACCCAGTACTTC.

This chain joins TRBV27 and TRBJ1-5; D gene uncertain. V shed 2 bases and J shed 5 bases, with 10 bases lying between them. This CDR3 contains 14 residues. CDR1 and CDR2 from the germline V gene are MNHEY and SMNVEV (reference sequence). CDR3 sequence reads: CASSLRSSHQPQHF. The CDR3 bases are TGTGCCAGCAGTTTACGTTCCAGTCATCAGCCCCAGCATTTT.

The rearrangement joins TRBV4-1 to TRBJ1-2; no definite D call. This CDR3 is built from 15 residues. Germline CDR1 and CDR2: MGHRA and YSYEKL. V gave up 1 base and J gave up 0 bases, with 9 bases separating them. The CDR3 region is CASSQGPVTNYGYTF. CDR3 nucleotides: TGCGCCAGCAGCCAAGGGCCGGTAACTAACTATGGCTACACCTTC.

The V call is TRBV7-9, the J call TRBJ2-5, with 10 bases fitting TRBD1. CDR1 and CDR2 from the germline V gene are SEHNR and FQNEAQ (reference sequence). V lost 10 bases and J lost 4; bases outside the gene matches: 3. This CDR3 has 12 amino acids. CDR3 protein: CAIGTGAETQYF. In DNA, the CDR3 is TGTGCCATCGGGACAGGGGCAGAGACCCAGTACTTC.

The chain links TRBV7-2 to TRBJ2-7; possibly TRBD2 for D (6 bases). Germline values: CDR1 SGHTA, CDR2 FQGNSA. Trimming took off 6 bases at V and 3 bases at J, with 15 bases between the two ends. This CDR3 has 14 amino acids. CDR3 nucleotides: TGTGCCAGCAGTCGCCTTGGGACTCGCTACGAGCAGTACTTC. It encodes CASSRLGTRYEQYF.

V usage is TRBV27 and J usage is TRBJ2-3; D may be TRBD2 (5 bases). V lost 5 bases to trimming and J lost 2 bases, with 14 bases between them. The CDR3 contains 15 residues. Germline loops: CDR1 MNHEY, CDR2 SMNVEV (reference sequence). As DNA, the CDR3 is TGTGCCAGCAGTCCGTTCGCGGGTATCACAGATACGCAGTATTTT. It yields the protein CASSPFAGITDTQYF.